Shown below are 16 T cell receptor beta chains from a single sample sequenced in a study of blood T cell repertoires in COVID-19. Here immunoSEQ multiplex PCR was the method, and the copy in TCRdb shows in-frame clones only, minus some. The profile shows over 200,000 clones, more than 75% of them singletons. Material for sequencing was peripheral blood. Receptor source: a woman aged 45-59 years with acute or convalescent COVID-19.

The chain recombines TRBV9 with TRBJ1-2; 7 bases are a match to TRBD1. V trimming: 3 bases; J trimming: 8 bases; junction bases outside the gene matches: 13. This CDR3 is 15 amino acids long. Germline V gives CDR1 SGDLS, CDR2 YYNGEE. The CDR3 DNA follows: TGTGCCAGCAGCGAACGACAGGGAAGAGGGTCGGGCTACACCTTC. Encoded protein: CASSERQGRGSGYTF.

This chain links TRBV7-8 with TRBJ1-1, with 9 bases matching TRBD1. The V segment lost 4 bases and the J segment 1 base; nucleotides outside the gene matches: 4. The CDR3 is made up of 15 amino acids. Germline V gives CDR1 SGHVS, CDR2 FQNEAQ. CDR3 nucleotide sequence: TGTGCCAGCAGCTATTCGGGACAGGGGAACACTGAAGCTTTCTTT. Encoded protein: CASSYSGQGNTEAFF.

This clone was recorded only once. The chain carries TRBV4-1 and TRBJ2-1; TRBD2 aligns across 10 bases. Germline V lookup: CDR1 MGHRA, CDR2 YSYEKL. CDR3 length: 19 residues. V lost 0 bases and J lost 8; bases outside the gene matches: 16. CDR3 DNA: TGCGCCAGCAGCCAAGACCAAAGGGCTAGCGGGAGCATAAGCGATGAGCAGTTCTTC. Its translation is CASSQDQRASGSISDEQFF.

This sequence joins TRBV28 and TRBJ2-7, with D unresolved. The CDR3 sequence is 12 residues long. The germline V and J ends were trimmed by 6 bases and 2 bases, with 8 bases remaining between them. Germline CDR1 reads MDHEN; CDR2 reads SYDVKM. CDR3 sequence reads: CASSLDTYEQYF. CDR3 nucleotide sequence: TGTGCCAGCAGCCTTGACACCTACGAGCAGTACTTC. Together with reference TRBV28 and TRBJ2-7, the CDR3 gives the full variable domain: DVKVTQSSRYLVKRTGEKVFLECVQDMDHENMFWYRQDPGLGLRLIYFSYDVKMKEKGDIPEGYSVSREKKERFSLILESASTNQTSMYLCASSLDTYEQYFGPGTRLTVT.

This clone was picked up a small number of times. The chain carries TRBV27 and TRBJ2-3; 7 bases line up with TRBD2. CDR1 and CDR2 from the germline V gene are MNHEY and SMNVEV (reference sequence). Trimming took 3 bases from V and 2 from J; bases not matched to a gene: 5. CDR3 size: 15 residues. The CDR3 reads CASSFGGLPTDTQYF. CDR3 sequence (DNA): TGTGCCAGCAGTTTCGGGGGACTACCCACAGATACGCAGTATTTT.

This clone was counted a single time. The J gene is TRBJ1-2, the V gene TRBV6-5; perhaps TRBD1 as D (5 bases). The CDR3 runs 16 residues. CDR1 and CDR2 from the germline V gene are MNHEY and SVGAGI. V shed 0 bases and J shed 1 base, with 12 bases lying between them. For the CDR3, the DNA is TGTGCCAGCAGTTACTCGTCACAGGTGGATAACTATGGCTACACCTTC. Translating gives CASSYSSQVDNYGYTF.

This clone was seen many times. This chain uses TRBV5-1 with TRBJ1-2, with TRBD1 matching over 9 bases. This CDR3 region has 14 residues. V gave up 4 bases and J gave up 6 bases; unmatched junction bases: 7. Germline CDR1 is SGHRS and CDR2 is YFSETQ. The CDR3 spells CASSVNRGQDGYTF. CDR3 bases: TGCGCCAGCAGCGTGAACAGGGGGCAGGATGGCTACACCTTC. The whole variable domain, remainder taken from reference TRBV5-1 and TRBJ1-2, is KAGVTQTPRYLIKTRGQQVTLSCSPISGHRSVSWYQQTPGQGLQFLFEYFSETQRNKGNFPGRFSGRQFSNSRSEMNVSTLELGDSALYLCASSVNRGQDGYTFGSGTRLTVV.

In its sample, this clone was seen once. The CDR3: CASSQQPGQGTDTQYF. In nucleotides, the CDR3 is TGCGCCAGCAGCCAACAACCGGGACAGGGCACAGATACGCAGTATTTT. V gene TRBV4-1 combines with J gene TRBJ2-3, with 8 nucleotides matching TRBD1. This CDR3 region has 16 residues. V was clipped by 2 bases and J by 1 base; unmatched bases: 5. CDR1 MGHRA and CDR2 YSYEKL come from the germline V gene.

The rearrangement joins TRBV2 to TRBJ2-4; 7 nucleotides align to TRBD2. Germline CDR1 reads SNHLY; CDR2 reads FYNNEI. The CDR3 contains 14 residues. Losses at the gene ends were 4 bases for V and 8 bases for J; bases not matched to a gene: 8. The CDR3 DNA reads TGTGCCAGCAGTGCGGGGGAGGGGATACACATTCAGTACTTC. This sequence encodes CASSAGEGIHIQYF.

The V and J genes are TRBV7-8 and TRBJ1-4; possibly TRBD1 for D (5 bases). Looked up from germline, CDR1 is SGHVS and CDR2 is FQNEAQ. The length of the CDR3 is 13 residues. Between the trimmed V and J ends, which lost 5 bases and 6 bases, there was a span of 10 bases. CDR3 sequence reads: CASSRPTDEKLFF. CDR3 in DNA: TGTGCCAGCAGCCGGCCGACAGATGAAAAACTGTTTTTT.

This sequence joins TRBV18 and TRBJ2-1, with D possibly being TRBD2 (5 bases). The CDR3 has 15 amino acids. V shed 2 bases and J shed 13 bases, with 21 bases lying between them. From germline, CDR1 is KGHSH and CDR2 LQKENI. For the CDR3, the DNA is TGTGCCAGCTCACCAGGGCCCTTAACCAAACTAGACCAGTTCTTC. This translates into CASSPGPLTKLDQFF.

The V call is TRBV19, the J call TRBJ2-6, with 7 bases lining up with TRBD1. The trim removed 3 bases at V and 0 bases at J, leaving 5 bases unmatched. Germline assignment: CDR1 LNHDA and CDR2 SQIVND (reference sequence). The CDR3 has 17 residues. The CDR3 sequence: CASSIGQASSGANVLTF. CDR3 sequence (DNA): TGTGCCAGTAGTATTGGACAGGCCAGCTCTGGGGCCAACGTCCTGACTTTC.

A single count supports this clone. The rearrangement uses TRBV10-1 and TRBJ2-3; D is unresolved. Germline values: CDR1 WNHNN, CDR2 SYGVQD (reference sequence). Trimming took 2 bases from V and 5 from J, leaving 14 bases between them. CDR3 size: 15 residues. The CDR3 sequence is CASSEIPCGGDTQYF. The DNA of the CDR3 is TGCGCCAGCAGTGAGATACCATGCGGTGGAGATACGCAGTATTTT.

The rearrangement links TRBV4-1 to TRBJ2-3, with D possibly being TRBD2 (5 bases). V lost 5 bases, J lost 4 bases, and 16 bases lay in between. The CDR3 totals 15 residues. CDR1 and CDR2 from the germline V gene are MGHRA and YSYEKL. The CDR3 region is CASSATRLAADTQYF. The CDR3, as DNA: TGCGCCAGCAGCGCCACCCGGCTAGCCGCAGATACGCAGTATTTT.

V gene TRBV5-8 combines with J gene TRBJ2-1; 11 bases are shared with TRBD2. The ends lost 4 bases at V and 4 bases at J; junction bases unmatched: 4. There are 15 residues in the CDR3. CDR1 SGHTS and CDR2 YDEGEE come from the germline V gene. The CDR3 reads CASSRGLAEYNEQFF. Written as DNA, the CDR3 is TGTGCCAGCAGCAGGGGACTAGCGGAGTACAATGAGCAGTTCTTC.

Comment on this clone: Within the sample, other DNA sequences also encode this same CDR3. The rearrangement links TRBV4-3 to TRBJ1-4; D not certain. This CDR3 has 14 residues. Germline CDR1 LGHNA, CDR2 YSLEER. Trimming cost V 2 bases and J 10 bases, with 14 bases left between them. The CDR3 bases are TGCGCCAGCAGCCAAAACCCCTCCGGAGGAAAACTGTTTTTT. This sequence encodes CASSQNPSGGKLFF.